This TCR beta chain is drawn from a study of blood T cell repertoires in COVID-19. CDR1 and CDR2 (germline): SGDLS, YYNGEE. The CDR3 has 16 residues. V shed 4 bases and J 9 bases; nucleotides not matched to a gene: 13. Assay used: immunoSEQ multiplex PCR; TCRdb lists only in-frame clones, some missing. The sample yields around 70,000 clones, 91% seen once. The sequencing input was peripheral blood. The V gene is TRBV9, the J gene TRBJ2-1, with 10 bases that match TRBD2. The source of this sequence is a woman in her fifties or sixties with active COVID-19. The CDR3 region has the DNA TGTGCCAGCAGCCCGAGGGTAGCGGGAGGCTTTGGTGAGCAGTTCTTC. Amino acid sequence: CASSPRVAGGFGEQFF. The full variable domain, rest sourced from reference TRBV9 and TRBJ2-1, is DSGVTQTPKHLITATGQRVTLRCSPRSGDLSVYWYQQSLDQGLQFLIQYYNGEERAKGNILERFSAQQFPDLHSELNLSSLELGDSALYFCASSPRVAGGFGEQFFGPGTRLTVL.